This T cell receptor (beta chain) was identified in a study of shared clonotypes between healthy human individuals (dated by TCRdb to 2018 to 2020). Some background on the complete study: A couple of women and a few men aged 18 to 49 years were included in the cohort. To increase sequencing depth and limit assay-specific biases, different laboratories used diverse techniques to prepare libraries and sequence TCR repertoires. The study deeply sequenced blood TCR repertoires of about five healthy adults to estimate repertoire size and the extent of clonotype sharing between individuals. For each donor, CD4 naive and CD4 memory were each run on three plates, CD8 naive on two plates, and CD8 memory on one plate. Per donor, leukapheresis produced somewhere between about 0.9 and 9 billion PBMCs. Findings and caveats that apply to the study as a whole: Pairwise subsampling led to the expectation that sequencing depth would affect the degree of clonotype sharing among donors. Only blood was sampled, and tissue TCR repertoires likely differ from those in blood. About 5% of naive CD4, 3.5% of naive CD8, roughly 2.4% of memory CD4, and approximately 0.39% of memory CD8 clonotypes were shared across several donors. Naive subsets generally had larger estimated clonotype richness than memory subsets did. Incomplete sequencing was indicated by rarefaction of sorted-subset datasets, despite the large sequencing depth. Because the study included a small number of donors, the genetic and exposure-history diversity represented was limited. Higher generation probabilities were observed for clonotypes shared by all four sorted-subset donors than for non-shared clonotypes.

Using the deep immunoSEQ assay, TCR CDR3 regions were amplified from genomic DNA by multiplex PCR. Extracted genomic DNA from each cell subset was spread evenly across all wells of several immunoSEQ 96-well plates, with each plate serving as a replicate. For sorted subsets, 200 to 250 ng of genomic DNA, equivalent to 25,000 to 35,000 T cell genomes, went into each replicate PCR. Purified libraries were measured with a Qubit 3.0 fluorometer, size-checked on a Bioanalyzer 2100, and measured again with the KAPA Library Quantification kit. Each immunoSEQ 96-well plate was sequenced on its own single-read 150-cycle Illumina NextSeq 550 flow cell. The authors' analysis ran thus. The immunoSEQ output contained only junctional sequences without quality scores, so filtering could not match that applied to full-length reads. Sequences were annotated with PyIR, a Python wrapper for IgBLAST v1.9, using IMGT germline references to assign V/J genes and CDR3. Reads were filtered out if the reads had weak V/J assignments (E-value above 1e-6), no CDR3, stop codons, out-of-frame junctions, or ambiguous translated residues. V3J clonotypes were defined as sequences sharing an identical inferred V gene, J gene, and CDR3 amino acid sequence. To compute the percentage overlap between repertoires, the number of shared unique clonotypes was divided by the size of the smaller repertoire. Repertoire richness was assessed with RTK rarefaction, the Chao1 estimator, and Recon v2.1 estimates of unobserved clonotypes. Generation probabilities for all TCRbeta clonotypes obtained by the gDNA method from four donors were computed using OLGA. Not all clones reach the TCRdb copy of this immuneACCESS table, which keeps in-frame sequences only. Checked studies attribute under half of the gap to unresolved V genes and leave the rest unexplained. V, J and clone size are taken as reported in that table, and D and trimming were inferred from the DNA itself. Recorded for this sample are more than 2 million clones; 85% to 95% of them occurred a single time. Of the sample, 0.1% to 0.15% falls within the top ten clones.

The donors were healthy, HIV-negative adults who had no recently reported acute infections or vaccinations. Every donor was a Caucasian adult residing in Nashville, Tennessee, USA. Magnetic negative selection was used to enrich CD4+ T cells, after which naive cells were positively selected on CD45RA and the negative fraction became the memory subset. After blood collection by leukapheresis, PBMCs were isolated using Ficoll-Histopaque density gradient centrifugation and then cryopreserved in the vapor phase of liquid nitrogen. Analytical flow cytometry was used to check the purity and quantity of each magnetically sorted T cell population. From each sorted fraction, genomic DNA was isolated and quantified by UV absorbance on a Nanodrop 2000c. Concerning this clone itself: Its antigen target is currently unknown. The record has no base qualities; no much larger clone is one base away. Other DNA sequences in the same sample also yield this CDR3.

V drops 5 bases and J drops 2 bases, leaving 3 bases in between. The CDR3 holds 12 amino acids from the cysteine to the phenylalanine. This entry keeps only the CDR3 DNA: 36 bases, framed from base 1. CDR1 and CDR2 were assigned from the germline V gene (reference sequence) as WNHNN and SYGVQD. The receptor chain draws on TRBV10-1 and TRBJ2-2, with the D gene too uncertain to name. This TCR was recovered from a man aged 18-30 years in good health. Sequencing used naive CD4+ T cells sorted from blood. The sample's cell subset or site label, decoded: CD45RA+ positively selected. CDR3 region: CASSRNTGELFF. The nucleotide sequence reads TGCGCCAGCAGTCGAAACACCGGGGAGCTGTTTTTT.